Presented here are 25 T cell receptor beta chains from one specimen sequenced in a study of blood T cell repertoires in COVID-19. Using immunoSEQ multiplex PCR, the repertoire was profiled, and TCRdb retains in-frame clones only, with some absent. The table shows more than 300,000 clones, with approximately 84% occurring only once. The sequencing sample was made of PBMCs or T cells enriched from blood (not recorded which). All receptors derive from a woman aged 18 to 35 who had recovered from COVID-19.

The chain uses TRBV29-1 and TRBJ2-5, with no clear D. In germline, CDR1 is SQVTM, CDR2 ANQGSEA. CDR3 length: 17 amino acids. Trimming stripped 1 base from V and 2 bases from J, with 20 bases between. CDR3 region: CSVEGLWVRQKQETQYF. DNA for the CDR3: TGCAGCGTTGAAGGTTTATGGGTGCGACAAAAACAAGAGACCCAGTACTTC.

The chain is built from TRBV19 and TRBJ2-2; D gene ambiguous. V was pared by 5 bases and J by 5 bases, with 12 bases between. This CDR3 has 14 residues. Germline V gene lookup returns CDR1 LNHDA and CDR2 SQIVND (reference sequence). The CDR3 DNA follows: TGTGCCAGTAGTCCACTAATGGAGACCGGGGAGCTGTTTTTT. Residues: CASSPLMETGELFF.

The V and J genes are TRBV7-6 and TRBJ1-5; TRBD1 is a possible D gene (6 bases). CDR3 length equals 15 residues. CDR1 SGHVS and CDR2 FNYEAQ come from the germline V gene. V was clipped by 1 base and J by 7 bases, with 14 bases between them. The CDR3 loop reads CASSLGQAFEQPQHF. The CDR3 DNA sequence: TGTGCCAGCAGCTTAGGACAGGCCTTCGAACAGCCCCAGCATTTT. Filled out from reference TRBV7-6 and TRBJ1-5, the complete variable domain reads GAGVSQSPRYKVTKRGQDVALRCDPISGHVSLYWYRQALGQGPEFLTYFNYEAQQDKSGLPNDRFSAERPEGSISTLTIQRTEQRDSAMYRCASSLGQAFEQPQHFGDGTRLSIL.

The J gene is TRBJ2-1, the V gene TRBV7-9; D is unresolved. In germline, CDR1 is SEHNR, CDR2 FQNEAQ (reference sequence). This CDR3 comprises 15 residues. V dropped 5 bases and J dropped 4 bases, with 15 bases sitting between them. CDR3 region: CASSLSLPGYNEQFF. The CDR3 DNA is TGTGCCAGCAGCCTCTCTTTGCCAGGTTACAATGAGCAGTTCTTC. The full variable domain, completed using reference TRBV7-9 and TRBJ2-1, is DTGVSQNPRHKITKRGQNVTFRCDPISEHNRLYWYRQTLGQGPEFLTYFQNEAQLEKSRLLSDRFSAERPKGSFSTLEIQRTEQGDSAMYLCASSLSLPGYNEQFFGPGTRLTVL.

The chain uses TRBV18 and TRBJ1-2; D gene ambiguous. This CDR3 comprises 15 residues. Germline CDR1 reads KGHSH; CDR2 reads LQKENI. Trimming shortened V by 1 base and J by 3 bases, and 12 bases separated the two germline ends. CDR3 coding DNA: TGTGCCAGCTCACCACAAACGGGAAATGACTATGGCTACACCTTC. Translated, it gives CASSPQTGNDYGYTF.

This clone occurred once. The chain links TRBV6-5 to TRBJ2-1; 7 nucleotides align to TRBD1. The J segment lost 4 bases and the V segment lost 6 bases, leaving 3 bases of the junction unmatched. Germline values: CDR1 MNHEY, CDR2 SVGAGI. The length of the CDR3 is 13 residues. The CDR3 protein is CASRADRYNEQFF. The CDR3 nucleotides are TGTGCCAGCAGAGCGGACAGGTACAATGAGCAGTTCTTC.

This rearrangement joins TRBV9 to TRBJ1-6; D unresolved. Germline V gives CDR1 SGDLS, CDR2 YYNGEE. V lost 0 bases, J lost 5 bases, and 9 bases lay in between. The length of the CDR3 is 15 residues. Written as DNA, the CDR3 is TGTGCCAGCAGCGTAGCCGGTATCCATAATTCACCCCTCCACTTT. Residues: CASSVAGIHNSPLHF.

The chain recombines TRBV30 with TRBJ2-7; the D gene is possibly TRBD2 (5 bases). CDR3 length equals 13 residues. Trimming took off 2 bases at V and 4 bases at J, with 12 bases between the two ends. Germline lookup yields CDR1 GTSNPN and CDR2 SVGIG (reference sequence). CDR3 loop: CAWSRTYLYEQYF. CDR3 bases: TGTGCCTGGAGTAGGACTTACCTTTACGAGCAGTACTTC.

The chain is built from TRBV19 and TRBJ1-2; TRBD1 aligns across 8 bases. The V and J ends lost 4 bases and 7 bases, in that order; junction bases with no gene match: 17. This CDR3 comprises 17 residues. Germline lookup yields CDR1 LNHDA and CDR2 SQIVND (reference sequence). The CDR3 protein is CASSKQGGLAAGVGYTF. The CDR3 nucleotides read TGTGCCAGTAGTAAACAGGGGGGCCTCGCCGCAGGTGTTGGCTACACCTTC. The full variable domain, with the rest looked up from reference TRBV19 and TRBJ1-2, is DGGITQSPKYLFRKEGQNVTLSCEQNLNHDAMYWYRQDPGQGLRLIYYSQIVNDFQKGDIAEGYSVSREKKESFPLTVTSAQKNPTAFYLCASSKQGGLAAGVGYTFGSGTRLTVV.

The chain links TRBV10-2 to TRBJ1-1; D perhaps matches TRBD1 (6 bases). The V end lost 3 bases, the J end lost 0 bases, and 11 bases lay between the germline ends. This CDR3 has 15 amino acids. Germline V lookup: CDR1 WSHSY, CDR2 SAAADI. CDR3 nucleotide sequence: TGCGCCAGCAGTGACCCACAGGGCATGAACACTGAAGCTTTCTTT. Protein product: CASSDPQGMNTEAFF.

The rearrangement joins TRBV10-3 to TRBJ1-2; D perhaps matches TRBD1 (6 bases). The CDR3 has 12 residues. V was pared by 6 bases and J by 6 bases, with 11 bases between. CDR1 is ENHRY, CDR2 SYGVKD, per germline. CDR3 protein: CAIRTGMDGYTF. In nucleotides, the CDR3 is TGTGCCATCAGGACAGGCATGGATGGCTACACCTTC.

CDR3 sequence (DNA): TGTGCCTGGAGGGACGCAGGGCTAGCGGGGGTACGGCAGTACTTC. It specifies CAWRDAGLAGVRQYF. This chain uses TRBV30 with TRBJ2-7; the match to TRBD2 covers 10 bases. V lost 3 bases and J lost 9; bases outside the gene matches: 14. The CDR3 is 15 residues long. Per the germline V gene, CDR1 is GTSNPN and CDR2 is SVGIG (reference sequence).

CDR3 region: CASSDGLAGRYNEQFF. In nucleotides, the CDR3 is TGTGCCAGCAGTGACGGACTAGCGGGGAGGTACAATGAGCAGTTCTTC. The chain recombines TRBV27 with TRBJ2-1; TRBD2 matches at 12 bases. CDR1 MNHEY and CDR2 SMNVEV come from the germline V gene (reference sequence). The CDR3 length is 16 residues. V lost 5 bases, J lost 4 bases, and 6 bases stayed unmatched.

The CDR3 is CAISDPDRAQETQYF. Here the CDR3 DNA reads TGTGCCATCAGTGATCCCGACAGGGCGCAAGAGACCCAGTACTTC. V gene TRBV10-3 combines with J gene TRBJ2-5, with TRBD1 matching over 7 bases. J gave up 2 bases and V 3 bases, and 6 bases lay outside the gene matches. Per germline, CDR1 ENHRY and CDR2 SYGVKD. This CDR3 spans 15 amino acids.

The rearrangement uses TRBV5-8 and TRBJ2-5; no reliable D call. The V gene's germline CDR1 is SGHTS and CDR2 YDEGEE. CDR3 length equals 13 residues. The V end lost 4 bases, the J end lost 5 bases, and 12 bases lay between the germline ends. CDR3 amino acids: CASSPGAWETQYF. Written as DNA, the CDR3 is TGTGCCAGCAGCCCCGGAGCCTGGGAGACCCAGTACTTC. The variable domain in full, with the rest retrieved from reference TRBV5-8 and TRBJ2-5, is EAGVTQSPTHLIKTRGQQATLRCSPISGHTSVYWYQQALGLGLQFLLWYDEGEERNRGNFPPRFSGRQFPNYSSELNVNALELEDSALYLCASSPGAWETQYFGPGTRLLVL.

This sequence joins TRBV28 and TRBJ2-1; 12 nucleotides align to TRBD2. The trim removed 7 bases at V and 0 bases at J, leaving 19 bases unmatched. CDR1 and CDR2 (germline): MDHEN, SYDVKM. The CDR3 runs 21 residues. The CDR3 DNA reads TGTGCCAGCATCCCCAGAGGACTAGCGGGGCGAGGGGGGAGCTCCTACAATGAGCAGTTCTTC. Translation gives CASIPRGLAGRGGSSYNEQFF.

This chain uses TRBV14 with TRBJ2-7; no firm D call. V was shortened by 0 bases and J by 6 bases, with 6 bases between the two germline ends. CDR1 is SGHDN, CDR2 FVKESK, per germline. CDR3 length: 12 residues. CDR3 protein: CASSQESLEQYF. The CDR3 DNA reads TGTGCCAGCAGCCAAGAGTCCCTCGAGCAGTACTTC.

This clone was recorded only once. CDR3 nucleotides: TGCGCCAGCAGCTTGGGGGACAGGGATAGGAATGAGCAGTTCTTC. It codes for CASSLGDRDRNEQFF. This chain connects TRBV5-1 to TRBJ2-1; 9 nucleotides align to TRBD1. V was pared by 0 bases and J by 7 bases, with 5 bases of the junction left unmatched. Germline CDR1 SGHRS, CDR2 YFSETQ. The CDR3 totals 15 residues.

The rearrangement uses TRBV24-1 and TRBJ2-5; TRBD1 might be the D (5 bases). Germline lookup yields CDR1 KGHDR and CDR2 SFDVKD. V was pared by 7 bases and J by 5 bases, with 19 bases between. The CDR3 runs 15 residues. The CDR3 DNA follows: TGTGCCACCAGCCATACCCCGGACACGGAGGAGACCCAGTACTTC. Its protein is CATSHTPDTEETQYF.

The V gene is TRBV19, the J gene TRBJ1-4; 7 bases fit TRBD1. CDR3 length equals 16 residues. The V gene's germline CDR1 is LNHDA and CDR2 SQIVND (reference sequence). With V trimmed by 5 bases and J by 0 bases, 6 bases remained unmatched. CDR3 nucleotides: TGTGCCAGTAGTGCCCATACAGGGGCAACTAATGAAAAACTGTTTTTT. This translates into CASSAHTGATNEKLFF.

J is TRBJ1-2 and V is TRBV9; perhaps TRBD1 as D (5 bases). The CDR3 covers 14 residues. The germline gives CDR1 SGDLS, CDR2 YYNGEE. V was clipped by 0 bases and J by 3 bases, with 9 bases between them. CDR3: CASSVGGRDYGYTF. Written as DNA, the CDR3 is TGTGCCAGCAGCGTAGGGGGGAGGGACTATGGCTACACCTTC.

The chain links TRBV28 to TRBJ1-2, with D maybe TRBD1 (6 bases). The CDR3 spans 13 residues. Germline loops: CDR1 MDHEN, CDR2 SYDVKM. Between the trimmed V and J ends, which lost 5 bases and 4 bases, there was a span of 11 bases. The chain's CDR3 is CASSLQGLYGYTF. In DNA, the CDR3 is TGTGCCAGCAGTCTACAGGGCCTCTATGGCTACACCTTC.

This chain uses TRBV2 with TRBJ1-2, with 7 positions matching TRBD1. The V and J ends lost 7 bases and 4 bases, in that order; junction bases with no gene match: 15. Germline V CDR1 and CDR2: SNHLY, FYNNEI. The CDR3 is 16 residues long. DNA for the CDR3: TGTGCCAGCAACCTATCAGGTGGGACAGCGAGCTATGGCTACACCTTC. It yields the protein CASNLSGGTASYGYTF.

V usage is TRBV6-5 and J usage is TRBJ1-2; 7 nucleotides line up with TRBD1. The CDR3 is 15 amino acids. Germline lookup yields CDR1 MNHEY and CDR2 SVGAGI. Losses at the gene ends were 0 bases for V and 2 bases for J; bases not matched to a gene: 3. This chain's CDR3 is CASSYSSGGNYGYTF. Here the CDR3 DNA reads TGTGCCAGCAGTTACTCCTCAGGGGGAAACTATGGCTACACCTTC.

The rearrangement joins TRBV5-1 to TRBJ2-5; TRBD1 matches 9 bases. This CDR3 is built from 16 residues. With V trimmed by 2 bases and J by 3 bases, 8 bases remained unmatched. The germline V gene encodes CDR1 SGHRS and CDR2 YFSETQ. CDR3 protein: CASSFLSGQGEETQYF. The CDR3 DNA reads as TGCGCCAGCAGCTTTTTGTCGGGACAGGGAGAAGAGACCCAGTACTTC.